This T cell receptor beta chain was sequenced during a study of T cells in tumors after PD-1 blockade. The data were produced by immunoSEQ multiplex PCR, yet TCRdb's version contains in-frame clones alone and is incomplete. The sample has fewer than 40,000 clones, 73% seen once. After removal of 2 bases from V and 2 bases from J, the junction contained 7 bases not matched to a gene. CDR3 length: 16 residues. The germline V gene encodes CDR1 GTSNPN and CDR2 SVGIG (reference sequence). V usage is TRBV30 and J usage is TRBJ2-3, with 10 positions matching TRBD2. This sequence originates from a human donor with basal cell carcinoma. Here the sequenced sample was PBMCs, taken after anti-PD-1 treatment. The CDR3 here is CAWSKAGGFVTDTQYF. For the CDR3, the DNA is TGTGCCTGGAGTAAAGCGGGAGGGTTCGTCACAGATACGCAGTATTTT. Together with reference TRBV30 and TRBJ2-3, the CDR3 gives the full variable domain: SQTIHQWPATLVQPVGSPLSLECTVEGTSNPNLYWYRQAAGRGLQLLFYSVGIGQISSEVPQNLSASRPQDRQFILSSKKLLLSDSGFYLCAWSKAGGFVTDTQYFGPGTRLTVL.